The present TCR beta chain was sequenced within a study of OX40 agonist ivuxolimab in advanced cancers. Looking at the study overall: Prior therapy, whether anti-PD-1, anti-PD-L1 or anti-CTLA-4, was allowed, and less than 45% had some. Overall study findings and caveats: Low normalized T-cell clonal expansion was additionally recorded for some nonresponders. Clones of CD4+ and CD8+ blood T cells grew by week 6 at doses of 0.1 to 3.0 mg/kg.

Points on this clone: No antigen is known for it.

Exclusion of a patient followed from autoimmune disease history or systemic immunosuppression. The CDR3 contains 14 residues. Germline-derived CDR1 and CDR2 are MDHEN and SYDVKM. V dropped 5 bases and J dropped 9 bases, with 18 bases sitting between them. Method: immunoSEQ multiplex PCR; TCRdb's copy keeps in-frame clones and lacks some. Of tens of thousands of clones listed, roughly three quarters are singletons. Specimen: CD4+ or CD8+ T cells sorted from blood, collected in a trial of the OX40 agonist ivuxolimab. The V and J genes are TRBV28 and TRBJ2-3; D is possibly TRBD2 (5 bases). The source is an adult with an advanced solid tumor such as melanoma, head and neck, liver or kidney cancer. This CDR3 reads CASSNSYGVRTQYF. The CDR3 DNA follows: TGTGCCAGCAGTAACAGCTACGGGGTGAGGACGCAGTATTTT.